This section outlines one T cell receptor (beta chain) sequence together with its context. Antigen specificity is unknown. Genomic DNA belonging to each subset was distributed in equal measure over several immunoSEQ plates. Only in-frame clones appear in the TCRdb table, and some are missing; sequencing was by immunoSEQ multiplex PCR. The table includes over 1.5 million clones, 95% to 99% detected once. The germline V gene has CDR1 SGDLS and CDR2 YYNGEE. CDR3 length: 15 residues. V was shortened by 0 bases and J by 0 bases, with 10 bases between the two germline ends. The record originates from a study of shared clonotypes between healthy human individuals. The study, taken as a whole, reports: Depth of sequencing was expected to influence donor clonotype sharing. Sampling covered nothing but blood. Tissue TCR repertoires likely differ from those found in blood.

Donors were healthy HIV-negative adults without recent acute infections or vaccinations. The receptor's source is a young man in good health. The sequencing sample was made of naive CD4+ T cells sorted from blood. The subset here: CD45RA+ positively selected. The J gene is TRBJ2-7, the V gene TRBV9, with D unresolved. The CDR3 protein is CASSVDGRTSYEQYF. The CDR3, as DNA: TGTGCCAGCAGCGTAGATGGCAGGACCTCCTACGAGCAGTACTTC.